These T cell receptor beta chains were read from a single sample in a study of blood T cell repertoires in COVID-19. The data were produced by immunoSEQ multiplex PCR, yet TCRdb's version contains in-frame clones alone and is incomplete. The sample gives about 180,000 clones, 85% to 95% of which show up once; 0.53% is in the top ten. The sequenced material came from peripheral blood. These receptors originate from a man aged 45-65 years with acute or convalescent COVID-19. Each CDR3 is given without its conserved first and last residue. For some rows the clone size is stated as once, few or many, or as a class when expanded; others skip it.

CDR3 length: 11
clone size: -
J gene: TRBJ2-3
V gene: TRBV7-9
CDR3 protein: ASIDRVADTQY

CDR3 length: 12
clone size: -
J gene: TRBJ1-4
V gene: TRBV19
CDR3 protein: ASSGGGAGEKLF

CDR3 length: 10
clone size: -
J gene: TRBJ1-1
V gene: TRBV12-3/TRBV12-4
CDR3 protein: ASSPGQVEAF

CDR3 length: 13
clone size: -
J gene: TRBJ1-2
V gene: TRBV5-8
CDR3 protein: ASSWLGDRPYGYT

CDR3 length: 14
clone size: -
J gene: TRBJ1-3
V gene: TRBV9
CDR3 protein: ASSTRQGPSGNTIY

CDR3 length: 13
clone size: few
J gene: TRBJ1-6
V gene: TRBV7-9
CDR3 protein: ASSLDPGHNSPLH

CDR3 length: 13
clone size: -
J gene: TRBJ1-2
V gene: TRBV3-1/TRBV3-2
CDR3 protein: ASSQDTRTDGGYT

CDR3 length: 12
clone size: once
J gene: TRBJ2-1
V gene: TRBV19
CDR3 protein: ASIERGGGNEQF

CDR3 length: 13
clone size: -
J gene: TRBJ1-5
V gene: TRBV28
CDR3 protein: ASSPRVSSNQPQH

CDR3 length: 11
clone size: -
J gene: TRBJ2-7
V gene: TRBV7-9
CDR3 protein: ASSLELYYEQY

CDR3 length: 14
clone size: -
J gene: TRBJ1-2
V gene: TRBV3-1/TRBV3-2
CDR3 protein: ASSHPRTVRVRGYT

CDR3 length: 13
clone size: -
J gene: TRBJ1-2
V gene: TRBV10-3
CDR3 protein: AISAVTTNNYGYT

CDR3 length: 15
clone size: -
J gene: TRBJ1-4
V gene: TRBV9
CDR3 protein: ASSARQGIATNEKLF

CDR3 length: 12
clone size: -
J gene: TRBJ1-2
V gene: TRBV3-1/TRBV3-2
CDR3 protein: ASSRVRQNYGYT

CDR3 length: 17
clone size: -
J gene: TRBJ2-1
V gene: TRBV28
CDR3 protein: ASSTAWTSGTPSYNEQF

CDR3 length: 12
clone size: -
J gene: TRBJ1-5
V gene: TRBV6-2/TRBV6-3
CDR3 protein: ASSYLGVDQPQH

CDR3 length: 12
clone size: -
J gene: TRBJ1-2
V gene: TRBV3-1/TRBV3-2
CDR3 protein: ASSLGTGGIGYT

CDR3 length: 12
clone size: -
J gene: TRBJ2-2
V gene: TRBV2
CDR3 protein: ASRNDGDTGELF

CDR3 length: 12
clone size: -
J gene: TRBJ1-4
V gene: TRBV25-1
CDR3 protein: ASTGQTTNEKLF

CDR3 length: 14
clone size: -
J gene: TRBJ1-5
V gene: TRBV28
CDR3 protein: ASSYPGGGGNQPQH

CDR3 length: 10
clone size: -
J gene: TRBJ1-1
V gene: TRBV24-1
CDR3 protein: ATSDGTARAF

CDR3 length: 11
clone size: -
J gene: TRBJ2-3
V gene: TRBV7-2
CDR3 protein: ASSPTPADTQY

CDR3 length: 12
clone size: -
J gene: TRBJ2-3
V gene: TRBV7-2
CDR3 protein: ASSSGSVRDTQY

CDR3 length: 17
clone size: -
J gene: TRBJ1-5
V gene: TRBV3-1/TRBV3-2
CDR3 protein: ASSQAFGTQPYSNQPQH

CDR3 length: 12
clone size: -
J gene: TRBJ2-1
V gene: TRBV27
CDR3 protein: ASSLSGPRGGQF

CDR3 length: 12
clone size: -
J gene: TRBJ1-5
V gene: TRBV5-8
CDR3 protein: ASSTDRLNQPQH

CDR3 length: 13
clone size: -
J gene: TRBJ2-5
V gene: TRBV7-9
CDR3 protein: ASSGSGGPQETQY

CDR3 length: 11
clone size: -
J gene: TRBJ2-3
V gene: TRBV29-1
CDR3 protein: SVETSGTDTQY

CDR3 length: 14
clone size: -
J gene: TRBJ2-7
V gene: TRBV7-8
CDR3 protein: ASSARDRRERYEQY

CDR3 length: 13
clone size: -
J gene: TRBJ1-2
V gene: TRBV7-9
CDR3 protein: ASSSPVTGTYGYT

CDR3 length: 13
clone size: -
J gene: TRBJ1-4
V gene: TRBV4-1
CDR3 protein: ASSHGTGRGEKLF

CDR3 length: 14
clone size: -
J gene: TRBJ2-1
V gene: TRBV4-1
CDR3 protein: ASSQVSDSSYNEQF

CDR3 length: 13
clone size: once
J gene: TRBJ1-6
V gene: TRBV6-5
CDR3 protein: ASSPVKGENSPLH

CDR3 length: 14
clone size: -
J gene: TRBJ1-5
V gene: TRBV2
CDR3 protein: ASSSWTGGPNQPQH

CDR3 length: 15
clone size: -
J gene: TRBJ1-2
V gene: TRBV4-1
CDR3 protein: ASSQRGTGVSDYGYT

CDR3 length: 11
clone size: -
J gene: TRBJ1-1
V gene: TRBV18
CDR3 protein: ASSPPSSTEAF

CDR3 length: 13
clone size: -
J gene: TRBJ2-2
V gene: TRBV5-1
CDR3 protein: ASSVGLAGTGELF

CDR3 length: 13
clone size: -
J gene: TRBJ2-1
V gene: TRBV28
CDR3 protein: ASSLIRGSYNEQF

CDR3 length: 13
clone size: once
J gene: TRBJ2-5
V gene: TRBV27
CDR3 protein: ASRGLDRGQETQY

CDR3 length: 11
clone size: few
J gene: TRBJ1-5
V gene: TRBV2
CDR3 protein: ANAEGRYQPQH

CDR3 length: 11
clone size: once
J gene: TRBJ2-3
V gene: TRBV18
CDR3 protein: ASSPSLTDTQY

CDR3 length: 12
clone size: -
J gene: TRBJ1-2
V gene: TRBV24-1
CDR3 protein: ATSDFSYGEGYT

CDR3 length: 11
clone size: -
J gene: TRBJ2-3
V gene: TRBV6-6
CDR3 protein: ASRTGGLNTQY

CDR3 length: 13
clone size: -
J gene: TRBJ2-3
V gene: TRBV18
CDR3 protein: ASSPLTQQSDTQY

CDR3 length: 8
clone size: few
J gene: TRBJ1-5
V gene: TRBV6-5
CDR3 protein: ASGHQPQH